This T cell receptor (beta chain) was observed in a study of cytomegalovirus exposure and HLA in healthy donors. Per the germline V gene, CDR1 is SEHNR and CDR2 is FQNEAQ (reference sequence). This CDR3 comprises 13 residues. Notes on the study in general: Indistinguishable V segments, including TRBV6-2 and TRBV6-3, were excluded. Cytomegalovirus status, reportedly, was diagnosed with high specificity and sensitivity by the classifier. The study recorded about 160 TCR beta chains that were cytomegalovirus-associated. TCR beta V segments were, for the most part, productive about 87% or about 30% of the time in an earlier analysis.

The PCR was carried out with 60 Vbeta primers and 13 Jbeta primers. The data were produced by immunoSEQ multiplex PCR, yet TCRdb's version contains in-frame clones alone and is incomplete. The repertoire holds under 110,000 clones, with around 82% as singletons. This clone came up once. Its target is not known. The junction and the germline gene differ at one end; a read error may be behind it. This TCR was sampled from a man in his fifties or sixties in good health and CMV-seronegative. Material for sequencing was PBMCs. The V gene is TRBV7-9, the J gene TRBJ1-1; D not resolved. CDR3 coding DNA: TGTTCCAGCACCTTCACTCAGAACACTGAAGCTTTCTTT. Protein: CSSTFTQNTEAFF. Looking up the rest from reference TRBV7-9 and TRBJ1-1 gives the full variable domain: DTGVSQNPRHKITKRGQNVTFRCDPISEHNRLYWYRQTLGQGPEFLTYFQNEAQLEKSRLLSDRFSAERPKGSFSTLEIQRTEQGDSAMYLCSSTFTQNTEAFFGQGTRLTVV.